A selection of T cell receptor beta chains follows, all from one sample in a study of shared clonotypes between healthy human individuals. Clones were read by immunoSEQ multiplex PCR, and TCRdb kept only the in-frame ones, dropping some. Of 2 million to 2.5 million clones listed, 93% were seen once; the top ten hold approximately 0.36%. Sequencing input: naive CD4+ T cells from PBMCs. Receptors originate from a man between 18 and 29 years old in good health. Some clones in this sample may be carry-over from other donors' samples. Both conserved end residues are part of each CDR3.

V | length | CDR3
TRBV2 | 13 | CATQRGAALEQYF
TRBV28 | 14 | CASTPGQGDYEQYF
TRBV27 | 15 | CASRLDRFPNTEAFF
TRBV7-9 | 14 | CASSLYTGEETQYF
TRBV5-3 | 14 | CARSPSGGDYEQYF
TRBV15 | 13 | CATSREMIYGYTF
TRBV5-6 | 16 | CASSWGGPTPSQPQHF
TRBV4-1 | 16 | CASSQGLSGSSYEQYF
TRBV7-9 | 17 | CASSFFPTSGRTYEQYF
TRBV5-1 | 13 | CASSLPPTDTQYF
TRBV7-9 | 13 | CASSPGVTYEQYF
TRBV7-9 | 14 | CASSLGTSNTEAFF
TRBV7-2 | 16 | CASSLMREGLGNEQYF
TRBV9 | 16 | CASSSRGDSGANVLTF
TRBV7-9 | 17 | CASSLGIQGGQQETQYF